The 21 T cell receptor beta chains listed next were all sequenced from one sample in a study of Ad26.COV2.S vaccination and SARS-CoV-2 variants. This sample's treatment: 19 received Ad26.COV2.S at low or high dose, single or two shots; 5 received placebo; per-sample allocation not given. Samples were taken on day 63 after the first vaccine or placebo injection. Here immunoSEQ multiplex PCR was the method, and the copy in TCRdb shows in-frame clones only, minus some. The table records about 440,000 clones, around 88% of them present only once. Sequenced here: peripheral blood, sampled in a trial of Ad26.COV2.S vaccine versus placebo. The receptors shown here come from a person between 18 and 59 years old who received the Ad26.COV2.S COVID-19 vaccine or a placebo.

This rearrangement joins TRBV5-6 to TRBJ2-7; 7 positions agree with TRBD1. Germline assignment: CDR1 SGHDT and CDR2 YYEEEE. The V and J ends lost 4 bases and 6 bases, in that order; junction bases with no gene match: 4. There are 12 residues in the CDR3. For the CDR3, the DNA is TGTGCCAGCAGCATACAGGGGTTCGAGCAGTACTTC. It encodes CASSIQGFEQYF.

The chain is built from TRBV2 and TRBJ2-1; D not certain. This CDR3 is 15 amino acids long. Germline values: CDR1 SNHLY, CDR2 FYNNEI. Trimming took off 5 bases at V and 6 bases at J, with 17 bases between the two ends. The CDR3 loop reads CASSSESLWANEQFF. The DNA for the CDR3 is TGTGCCAGCAGTAGTGAGAGTCTTTGGGCCAATGAGCAGTTCTTC.

A remark on this clone: Other DNA sequences in the same sample also yield this CDR3. The gene calls are TRBV11-3 and TRBJ2-2, with D unclear. This CDR3 region has 14 residues. Germline V gives CDR1 SGHNT, CDR2 YENEEA. Between the trimmed V and J ends, which lost 3 bases and 0 bases, there was a span of 5 bases. CDR3 nucleotides: TGTGCCAGCAGCTTGTCCTCGAACACCGGGGAGCTGTTTTTT. Translated, it gives CASSLSSNTGELFF.

V gene TRBV6-2 or TRBV6-3 combines with J gene TRBJ2-3; TRBD2 matches at 14 bases. Germline V lookup: CDR1 MNHEY, CDR2 SVGEGT. Trimming at V came to 5 bases and at J to 13 bases, leaving 2 bases not matched to a gene. The CDR3 covers 12 residues. The CDR3 bases are TGTGCCAGCAGTCGACTAGCGGGGGGGAAGTATTTT. This gives the protein CASSRLAGGKYF.

The chain combines TRBV4-3 with TRBJ2-7; D possibly uses TRBD1 or TRBD2 (7 bases each). This CDR3 comprises 15 residues. Germline assignment: CDR1 LGHNA and CDR2 YSLEER. V dropped 4 bases and J dropped 2 bases, with 15 bases sitting between them. CDR3 amino acids: CASSPGAGGAYEQYF. In DNA, the CDR3 is TGCGCCAGCAGCCCAGGGGCAGGGGGGGCCTACGAGCAGTACTTC.

In this sample, this clone turned up once. The chain carries TRBV5-5 and TRBJ2-3, with 9 bases lining up with TRBD1. The CDR3 loop spans 15 amino acids. Germline V CDR1 and CDR2: SGHKS, YYEKEE (reference sequence). J lost 1 base, V lost 4 bases, and 4 bases had no gene match. CDR3 residues: CASSRTGVGTDTQYF. CDR3 DNA sequence: TGTGCCAGCAGCCGGACAGGGGTGGGCACAGATACGCAGTATTTT.

J is TRBJ1-2 and V is TRBV7-2, with a possible D match to TRBD1 (5 bases). Germline V gene sequence: CDR1 SGHTA, CDR2 FQGNSA. CDR3 size: 15 residues. The V gene lost 0 bases and the J gene lost 4 bases, with 12 bases spanning the gap. CDR3 DNA: TGTGCCAGCAGCTTAGCCCCCGAGGGGTCCTATGGCTACACCTTC. It encodes CASSLAPEGSYGYTF.

This clone has just a few counts. DNA for the CDR3: TGTGCCAGCAGCTTACAAACCGGGACTAGCGACGAGCAGTACTTC. Translation: CASSLQTGTSDEQYF. This chain links TRBV7-2 with TRBJ2-7; 10 bases fit TRBD2. The V gene's germline CDR1 is SGHTA and CDR2 FQGNSA. Unmatched junction bases numbered 6, after V lost 2 bases and J lost 5 bases. This CDR3 contains 15 residues.

The V and J genes are TRBV5-5 and TRBJ2-7; D remains unclear. V lost 4 bases and J lost 6, with 11 bases in between. Germline V gene sequence: CDR1 SGHKS, CDR2 YYEKEE (reference sequence). The CDR3 sequence is 12 residues long. CDR3 in amino acids: CASSPGGPEQYF. CDR3 nucleotides: TGTGCCAGCAGCCCGGGTGGGCCCGAGCAGTACTTC.

The chain joins TRBV28 to TRBJ2-2, with TRBD2 as a possible D gene (6 bases). Trimming pared 8 bases from V and 0 bases from J, leaving 16 bases between. The CDR3 totals 16 residues. Germline V gene sequence: CDR1 MDHEN, CDR2 SYDVKM. Written as DNA, the CDR3 is TGTGCCAGCTCTCTCGGGGGAGGCCCGAACACCGGGGAGCTGTTTTTT. Translation: CASSLGGGPNTGELFF.

This clone occurred many times. As DNA, the CDR3 is TGTGCCAGTCAACCAGGGACAGGGGAAAGTTGGGGCTACACCTTC. Its protein product is CASQPGTGESWGYTF. This chain uses TRBV2 with TRBJ1-2, with 10 bases lining up with TRBD1. Trimming cost V 9 bases and J 8 bases; bases outside gene matches: 15. Germline V gene data show CDR1 as SNHLY and CDR2 as FYNNEI. There are 15 residues in the CDR3. The full variable domain, its missing parts supplied by reference TRBV2 and TRBJ1-2, is EPEVTQTPSHQVTQMGQEVILRCVPISNHLYFYWYRQILGQKVEFLVSFYNNEISEKSEIFDDQFSVERPDGSNFTLKIRSTKLEDSAMYFCASQPGTGESWGYTFGSGTRLTVV.

This rearrangement joins TRBV28 to TRBJ1-2; 8 bases map to TRBD1. Germline assignment: CDR1 MDHEN and CDR2 SYDVKM. The ends lost 1 base at V and 3 bases at J; junction bases unmatched: 7. The CDR3 runs 16 residues. This CDR3 is CASSLFGQGKDYGYTF. The CDR3 nucleotides read TGTGCCAGCAGTTTATTCGGACAGGGTAAGGACTATGGCTACACCTTC.

In its sample, this clone was seen a few times. The J gene is TRBJ1-4, the V gene TRBV14; D gene unclear. Germline V gene sequence: CDR1 SGHDN, CDR2 FVKESK. This CDR3 spans 14 amino acids. Between the trimmed V and J ends, which lost 4 bases and 5 bases, there was a span of 11 bases. CDR3 in amino acids: CASSPRLLNEKLFF. DNA for the CDR3: TGTGCCAGCAGCCCGCGCCTACTGAATGAAAAACTGTTTTTT.

The CDR3 DNA reads as TGTGCCAGTAGTAGTACAGGGAACAATGAGCAGTTCTTC. As protein: CASSSTGNNEQFF. J is TRBJ2-1 and V is TRBV19, with a weak D call TRBD1 (6 bases). V lost 4 bases, J lost 5 bases, and 9 bases lay in between. The CDR3 runs to 13 residues. Germline V gene sequence: CDR1 LNHDA, CDR2 SQIVND (reference sequence).

The rearrangement uses TRBV6-1 and TRBJ1-3; no definite D call. This CDR3 has 16 amino acids. Germline CDR1 is MNHNS and CDR2 is SASEGT. The V and J ends lost 2 bases and 0 bases respectively, with 11 bases between them. In DNA, the CDR3 is TGTGCCAGCAGTGAAATAGGCGGAATCTCTGGAAACACCATATATTTT. Translated, it gives CASSEIGGISGNTIYF.

DNA of the CDR3: TGTGCCAGCAGCTTAGCTCCACAGGGGGTATTGGGCTACACCTTC. Amino acid sequence: CASSLAPQGVLGYTF. This chain joins TRBV7-2 and TRBJ1-2, with 8 bases identical to TRBD1. The V gene end was trimmed by 0 bases and the J gene end by 8 bases; junction bases not matched to a gene: 8. This CDR3 comprises 15 residues. Germline CDR1 reads SGHTA; CDR2 reads FQGNSA.

J is TRBJ2-5 and V is TRBV7-8; no clear D. CDR3 length equals 11 residues. Trimming cost V 5 bases and J 5 bases, with 6 bases left between them. Germline V lookup: CDR1 SGHVS, CDR2 FQNEAQ. The CDR3 here is CASSHPETQYF. DNA of the CDR3: TGTGCCAGCAGCCACCCGGAGACCCAGTACTTC.

The chain has TRBV3-1 (or the pseudogene TRBV3-2) and TRBJ2-7; D is unresolved. Germline CDR1 reads LGHDT; CDR2 reads YNNKEL (reference sequence). The CDR3 extends over 13 amino acids. With 4 bases removed from V and 4 bases from J, the gap between germline ends came to 11 bases. The CDR3 sequence is CASSLGQKYEQYF. In DNA form, the CDR3 reads TGTGCCAGCAGCCTCGGGCAGAAGTACGAGCAGTACTTC.

CDR3 in amino acids: CASNRDTLRGGYTF. CDR3 DNA: TGTGCCAGTAACCGGGACACCCTGCGGGGAGGCTACACCTTC. The chain joins TRBV19 to TRBJ1-2; TRBD1 is a possible D gene (6 bases). Trimming cost V 7 bases and J 8 bases, with 20 bases left between them. Germline assignment: CDR1 LNHDA and CDR2 SQIVND (reference sequence). The CDR3 covers 14 residues.

The chain has TRBV5-4 and TRBJ1-1; the match to TRBD1 covers 9 bases. V gave up 3 bases and J gave up 3 bases; unmatched junction bases: 12. CDR1 SGHNT and CDR2 YYREEE come from the germline V gene (reference sequence). The CDR3 totals 17 residues. CDR3 bases: TGTGCCAGCAGCTCGGGGACAGGGAGGAAAGTCGACACTGAAGCTTTCTTT. It encodes CASSSGTGRKVDTEAFF.

The gene calls are TRBV7-9 and TRBJ1-1, with D hard to call. Germline V gene lookup returns CDR1 SEHNR and CDR2 FQNEAQ (reference sequence). CDR3 length: 15 residues. V was shortened by 4 bases and J by 2 bases, with 14 bases between the two germline ends. The CDR3 loop reads CASSSVSAINTEAFF. In DNA, the CDR3 is TGTGCCAGCAGCTCCGTCTCGGCCATCAACACTGAAGCTTTCTTT.